Included here is one TCR beta chain sequence, with context. It lacks a known antigen. Base-call qualities are not available, and no considerably larger clone is one nucleotide away. CDR1 and CDR2 are read off the germline V gene as SNHLY and FYNNEI. The CDR3 starts with the cysteine, ends with the phenylalanine, and has 14 residues. The sequence is cut down to CDR3 DNA, 42 bases in frame from base 1. V loses 6 bases at its end and J loses 8 bases; junction bases beyond the gene matches: 11. This sample is part of a study of OX40 agonist ivuxolimab in advanced cancers. Turning to the overall study: Ivuxolimab was a fully human IgG2 agonistic monoclonal antibody targeting the costimulatory receptor OX40 (CD134). The paper describes the monotherapy dose-escalation part (N of about 54 patients) of the phase I trial of ivuxolimab. Intravenous ivuxolimab was administered to patients every 2 weeks at six dose levels: 0.01, 0.1, 0.3, 1.5, 3 and 10 mg/kg. Partial responses occurred in three dose-escalation patients, of whom one had hepatocellular carcinoma and two had cutaneous melanoma. The dose-escalation cohort was about 86% male with a mean age of around 64 years, ranging from roughly 23 to 80. Among the approximately 54 dose-escalation patients, some 19 had hepatocellular carcinoma, around 15 melanoma, 9 renal cell carcinoma and 9 head and neck cancer. Prior anti-PD-1, anti-PD-L1 or anti-CTLA-4 therapy was permitted, and 40% to 50% of dose-escalation patients had received checkpoint inhibitors. The purpose of peripheral TCRbeta sequencing was to test whether ivuxolimab changed TCR sequence diversity and led to clonal T-cell expansion.

Genomic DNA was extracted from sorted cells for sequencing of the TCRbeta CDR3 region. The immunoSEQ Assay was used for sequencing of TCRbeta CDR3 regions. The immuneACCESS repertoire file appears here via TCRdb, limited to in-frame rearrangements. These files lack a portion of the clones; in checked studies, under half of the deficit traces to unresolved V genes, and the cause of the others is not known. Across this sample there are about 59,000 clones, with 85% seen only once. The ten biggest clones cover 3% to 4.5% of the sample. Study-wide conclusions, independent of this receptor: After ivuxolimab, expanded clones were on average more numerous among CD8+ T cells than among CD4+ T cells. Low levels of normalized T-cell clonal expansion were also seen in some patients who did not respond. In the 0.1-3.0 mg/kg groups, partial responders were among the patients with the lowest normalized peripheral clonal expansion, particularly in CD8+ T cells. At doses of 0.1 to 3.0 mg/kg, clonal expansion of both CD4+ and CD8+ blood T cells was observed from baseline to week 6. Antigen specificity was not determined for the clonally expanded peripheral T cells.

The trial excluded patients who had a history of autoimmune disease or who were on systemic immunosuppression. Peripheral blood for TCR sequencing was drawn from every dose cohort at baseline, at cycle 4 day 1 and at cycle 7 day 1. Samples were obtained from an open-label, multicenter, first-in-human phase I dose-escalation trial of ivuxolimab. Adults with locally advanced or metastatic head and neck squamous cell, hepatocellular, melanoma or renal cell carcinoma were enrolled in the trial. CD4+ and CD8+ T cells were sorted separately from peripheral blood before TCR sequencing. The sample consisted of CD4+ or CD8+ T cells sorted from blood, taken in a trial of the OX40 agonist ivuxolimab. The chain is encoded by TRBV2 joined to TRBJ1-2; TRBD1 matches 8 bases in the middle. The receptor was derived from an adult with an advanced solid tumor such as melanoma, head and neck, liver or kidney cancer. The DNA reads as follows: TGTGCCAGCAGCACCGGACAGGGAGCACGGGGCTACACCTTC. This sequence encodes CASSTGQGARGYTF.